The source of this T cell receptor beta chain is a study of cytomegalovirus exposure and HLA in healthy donors. Background on the study: Genotyping of about 400 donors showed that roughly 80% belonged to the Caucasian-associated ancestry cluster. Whole-study findings and limits: Links to common viral pathogens appeared, in a later analysis, for several of the most significant clusters. Highly shared sequence variants in one cluster were likely a sequencing artifact.

The PCR employed 60 Vbeta primers together with 13 Jbeta primers. TCRdb's copy holds only in-frame clones and misses some; the assay was immunoSEQ multiplex PCR. The sample consists of more than 110,000 clones, about 84% of them appearing once. Germline CDR1 and CDR2: SGHRS and YFSETQ. V lost 0 bases, J lost 11 bases, and 18 bases lay in between. The CDR3 loop spans 14 amino acids. Remarks on this clone: As yet, its antigen is unknown.

The rearrangement uses TRBV5-1 and TRBJ2-7, with D possibly being TRBD2 (6 bases). Material for sequencing was PBMCs. The source of this sequence is a man aged 50 to 60 in good health and CMV-seronegative. CDR3 DNA sequence: TGCGCCAGCAGCTTGGCCCCGGAACGGGACTTAAAGTACTTC. Amino acid sequence: CASSLAPERDLKYF.